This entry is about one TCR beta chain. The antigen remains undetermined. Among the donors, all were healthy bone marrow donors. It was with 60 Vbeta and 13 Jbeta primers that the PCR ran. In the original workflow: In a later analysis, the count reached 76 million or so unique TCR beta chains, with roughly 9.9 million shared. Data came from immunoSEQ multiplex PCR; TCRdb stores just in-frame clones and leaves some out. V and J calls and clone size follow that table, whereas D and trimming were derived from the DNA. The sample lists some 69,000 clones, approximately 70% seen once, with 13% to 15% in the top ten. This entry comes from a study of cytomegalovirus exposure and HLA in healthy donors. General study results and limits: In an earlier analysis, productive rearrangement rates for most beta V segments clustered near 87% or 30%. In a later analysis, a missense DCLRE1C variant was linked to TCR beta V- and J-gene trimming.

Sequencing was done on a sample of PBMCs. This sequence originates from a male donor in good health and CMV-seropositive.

In DNA, the CDR3 is TGTGCCACCAGCAGTGGAGGGGTGACCGGGGAGCTGTTTTTT. It codes for CATSSGGVTGELFF. V gene TRBV15 combines with J gene TRBJ2-2, with D possibly being TRBD2 (6 bases). The germline V gene encodes CDR1 LNHNV and CDR2 YYDKDF (reference sequence). CDR3 length equals 14 residues. With 3 bases removed from V and 5 bases from J, the gap between germline ends came to 10 bases.